These T cell receptor beta chains were read from a single sample in a study of T cell changes during pregnancy in multiple sclerosis. The protocol was immunoSEQ multiplex PCR, while the TCRdb copy is restricted to in-frame clones and leaves out a portion. The sample contains about 100,000 clones, approximately 90% of which appear only once. This specimen consisted of peripheral blood, obtained after pregnancy. The receptors were sampled from a female donor with multiple sclerosis, enrolled in a pregnancy study. The CDR3 runs from the conserved cysteine through the conserved F or W. A D gene is named only where the DNA matches it firmly.

>TRBD1|TRBV5-5|TRBJ1-4
CASSNPGQGLWGNEKLFF
>-|TRBV18|TRBJ2-1
CASSPFAGSNNEQFF
>TRBD2|TRBV30|TRBJ2-1
CAWSAIAGANYNEQFF
>-|TRBV12-5|TRBJ1-5
CASGSDSPGDQPQHF
>-|TRBV4-2|TRBJ1-2
CASSQDLSIRGYTF
>-|TRBV4-1|TRBJ1-2
CASSQETGNYGYTF
>-|TRBV18|TRBJ2-1
CASSPQRKGTYNEQFF
>-|TRBV6-5|TRBJ2-7
CASSYGGLERYEQYF
>TRBD1|TRBV2|TRBJ2-6
CASSARGQTPSGANVLTF
>TRBD1|TRBV9|TRBJ1-1
CASSEDRGLNTEAFF
>-|TRBV7-9|TRBJ2-5
CASMAQETQYF
>-|TRBV6-1|TRBJ1-2
CASSEAGAGYTF
>-|TRBV7-2|TRBJ1-2
CASSLDPRTGGRYTF
>-|TRBV4-1|TRBJ1-4
CASSARQFVQEKLFF
>-|TRBV13|TRBJ1-2
CASSLADYGYTF
>TRBD1|TRBV9|TRBJ2-7
CASSAQTGGIYEQYF
>TRBD1|TRBV9|TRBJ1-2
CASSVQTGGAGLGYTF
>TRBD1|TRBV12-5|TRBJ2-2
CASGTGANTGELFF
>TRBD2|TRBV2|TRBJ2-1
CASSEAGTSGGRGNEQFF
>TRBD2|TRBV6-4|TRBJ2-2
CASSEGLAGPGTGELFF
>-|TRBV11-3|TRBJ2-5
CASSSGRGQETQYF
>TRBD2|TRBV5-1|TRBJ2-3
CASSSSGTSGADTQYF
>-|TRBV7-8|TRBJ1-4
CASSPSQGWGNEKLFF
>-|TRBV5-1|TRBJ2-7
CASSLDWSRDEQYF
>-|TRBV11-2|TRBJ2-5
CASSPLGVQETQYF
>-|TRBV7-6|TRBJ2-5
CASRLEGGETQYF
>TRBD2|TRBV7-8|TRBJ2-3
CASSLAPGLVDTQYF
>TRBD1|TRBV7-8|TRBJ1-1
CASSTDRVNTEAFF
>-|TRBV5-1|TRBJ2-1
CASSLSGESYNEQFF
>TRBD2|TRBV11-2|TRBJ2-3
CASRVAGAQAYTQYF
>-|TRBV30|TRBJ1-4
CAWSKGREKLFF
>-|TRBV5-5|TRBJ1-5
CASTGGLEGPQHF
>-|TRBV10-3|TRBJ2-3
CAISEQKSPAEGDTQYF
>-|TRBV15|TRBJ1-4
CATSRDLIAATNEKLFF
>-|TRBV7-3|TRBJ1-6
CASSLKGMGSPLHF
>-|TRBV6-5|TRBJ2-2
CASSYDPNLNTGELFF
>TRBD1|TRBV5-1|TRBJ2-2
CASSFWDRDTGELFF
>TRBD1|TRBV5-1|TRBJ1-2
CASSGGDRGKAYGYTF
>-|TRBV5-5|TRBJ1-1
CASSLYGQSMNTEAFF
>-|TRBV7-9|TRBJ1-1
CASSSPGSWNTEAFF
>-|TRBV2|TRBJ2-7
CASSEGTYSYEQYF